This T cell receptor beta chain emerged from a study of cytomegalovirus exposure and HLA in healthy donors. PCR amplification relied on 60 Vbeta primers (plus 13 Jbeta primers). Generated by immunoSEQ multiplex PCR, the TCRdb table keeps only in-frame clones and is missing some. The sample holds approximately 88,000 clones, more than 70% seen once. The sequencing sample was made of PBMCs. The TCR originated in a man aged 25 to 40 in good health and CMV-seronegative.

The CDR3, as DNA: TGTGCCAGCGCACAGGAAGAGAATCAGCCCCAGCATTTT. Its protein product is CASAQEENQPQHF. This chain joins TRBV6-4 and TRBJ1-5, with D possibly matching TRBD1 (5 bases). Germline V gene sequence: CDR1 MRHNA, CDR2 SNTAGT. The CDR3 sequence is 13 residues long. V was shortened by 8 bases and J by 4 bases, with 12 bases between the two germline ends.